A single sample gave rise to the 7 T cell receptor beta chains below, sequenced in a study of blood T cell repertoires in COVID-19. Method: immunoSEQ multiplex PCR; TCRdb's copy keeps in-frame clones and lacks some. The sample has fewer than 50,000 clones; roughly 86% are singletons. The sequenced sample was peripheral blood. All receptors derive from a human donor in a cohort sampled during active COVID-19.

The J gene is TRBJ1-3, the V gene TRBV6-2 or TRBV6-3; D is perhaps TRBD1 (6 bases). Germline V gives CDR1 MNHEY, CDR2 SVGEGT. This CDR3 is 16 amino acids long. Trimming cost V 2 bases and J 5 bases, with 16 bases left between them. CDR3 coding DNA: TGTGCCAGCAGTTACCCACCACAGGGAAGGCGAAACACCATATATTTT. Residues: CASSYPPQGRRNTIYF.

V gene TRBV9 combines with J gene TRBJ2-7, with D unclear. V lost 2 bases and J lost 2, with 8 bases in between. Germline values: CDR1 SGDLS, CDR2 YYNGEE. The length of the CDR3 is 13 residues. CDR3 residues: CASSVGTTYEQYF. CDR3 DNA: TGTGCCAGCAGCGTCGGTACCACCTACGAGCAGTACTTC.

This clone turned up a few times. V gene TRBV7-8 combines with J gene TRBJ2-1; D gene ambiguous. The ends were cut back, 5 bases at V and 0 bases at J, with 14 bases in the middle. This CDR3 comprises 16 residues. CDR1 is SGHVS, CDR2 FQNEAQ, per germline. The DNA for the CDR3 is TGTGCCAGCAGCCCCCGACAATCCGGCTCCTACAATGAGCAGTTCTTC. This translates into CASSPRQSGSYNEQFF.

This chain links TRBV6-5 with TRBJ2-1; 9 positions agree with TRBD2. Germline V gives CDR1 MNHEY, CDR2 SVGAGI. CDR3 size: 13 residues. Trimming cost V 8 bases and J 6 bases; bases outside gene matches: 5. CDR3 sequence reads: CASWRRGGNEQFF. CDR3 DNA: TGTGCCAGCTGGAGGCGGGGGGGCAATGAGCAGTTCTTC.

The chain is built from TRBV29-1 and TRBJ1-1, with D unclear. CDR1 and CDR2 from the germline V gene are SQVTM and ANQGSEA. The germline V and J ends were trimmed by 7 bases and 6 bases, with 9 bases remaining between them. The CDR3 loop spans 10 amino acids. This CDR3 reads CSASPPEAFF. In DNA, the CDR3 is TGCAGCGCCAGTCCCCCTGAAGCTTTCTTT.

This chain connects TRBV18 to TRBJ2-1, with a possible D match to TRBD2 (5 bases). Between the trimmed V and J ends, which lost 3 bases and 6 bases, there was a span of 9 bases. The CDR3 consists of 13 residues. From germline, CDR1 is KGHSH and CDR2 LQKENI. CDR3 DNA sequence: TGTGCCAGCTCACCGCCCGCGGGCAATGAGCAGTTCTTC. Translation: CASSPPAGNEQFF.

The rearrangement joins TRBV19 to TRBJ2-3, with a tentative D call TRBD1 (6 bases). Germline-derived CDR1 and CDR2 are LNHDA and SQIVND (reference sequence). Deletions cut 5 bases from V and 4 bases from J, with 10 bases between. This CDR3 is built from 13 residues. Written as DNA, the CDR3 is TGTGCCAGTAGTCACGAGGGGGCAGATACGCAGTATTTT. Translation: CASSHEGADTQYF. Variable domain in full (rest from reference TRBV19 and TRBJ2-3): DGGITQSPKYLFRKEGQNVTLSCEQNLNHDAMYWYRQDPGQGLRLIYYSQIVNDFQKGDIAEGYSVSREKKESFPLTVTSAQKNPTAFYLCASSHEGADTQYFGPGTRLTVL.